A selection of T cell receptor beta chains follows, all from one sample in a study of response to subunit inactivated influenza vaccine. TCRdb re-called the RT-PCR reads with MiXCR, one entry per CDR3 protein. The table has about 540,000 distinct CDR3 sequences, around a quarter seen once. The same sample was also used in a study of T cells expressing NK-cell markers.

This sample comprised CD4+ T cells sorted from PBMCs, obtained less than 13 days after vaccination. These receptors were obtained from a man aged 50-60 years who received an inactivated influenza vaccine. CDR3s include the opening cysteine and the closing phenylalanine or tryptophan. Each record gives: clone size, J gene, V gene, D gene, CDR3 DNA, CDR3 protein. A D gene is named only where the DNA matches it firmly. Not all rows give a size; the values are once, few, many and, for expanded clones, a class.

clone size: -; J gene: TRBJ2-5; V gene: TRBV5-1; D gene: -; CDR3 DNA: TGCGCCAGCAGCTTGATAGGGGTCCAAGAGACCCAGTACTTC; CDR3 protein: CASSLIGVQETQYF
clone size: -; J gene: TRBJ1-1; V gene: TRBV6-2/TRBV6-3; D gene: -; CDR3 DNA: TGTGCCAGCATCGAGCTGGGGGGCATGAACACTGAAGCTTTCTTT; CDR3 protein: CASIELGGMNTEAFF
clone size: few; J gene: TRBJ2-1; V gene: TRBV15; D gene: TRBD1; CDR3 DNA: TGTGCCACCCGACCGAACAGGGGGGATGAGCAGTTCTTC; CDR3 protein: CATRPNRGDEQFF
clone size: -; J gene: TRBJ2-1; V gene: TRBV7-9; D gene: TRBD2; CDR3 DNA: TGTGCCAGCAGCTTGGCTAGCGGGGGACTCAATGAGCAGTTCTTC; CDR3 protein: CASSLASGGLNEQFF
clone size: few; J gene: TRBJ2-5; V gene: TRBV20-1; D gene: -; CDR3 DNA: TGCAGTGCTAGATCCAGTCCGAGACAGGAGACCCAGTACTTC; CDR3 protein: CSARSSPRQETQYF
clone size: few; J gene: TRBJ2-3; V gene: TRBV20-1; D gene: -; CDR3 DNA: TGCAGTGCGAGCGCAAACAGTCTCAGCACAGATACGCAGTATTTT; CDR3 protein: CSASANSLSTDTQYF
clone size: few; J gene: TRBJ1-1; V gene: TRBV29-1; D gene: -; CDR3 DNA: TGCAGCGTTGAATTGCGGGGCGCGGGACAAGCTTTCTTT; CDR3 protein: CSVELRGAGQAFF
clone size: -; J gene: TRBJ2-2; V gene: TRBV5-1; D gene: TRBD2; CDR3 DNA: TGCGCCAGCAGCTTGGCCGGCGGGGGGGCCTACACCGGGGAGCTGTTTTTT; CDR3 protein: CASSLAGGGAYTGELFF
clone size: -; J gene: TRBJ2-1; V gene: TRBV7-9; D gene: -; CDR3 DNA: TGTGCCAGCAGCTTAGTAGCGGAGGAGCAGTTCTTC; CDR3 protein: CASSLVAEEQFF
clone size: few; J gene: TRBJ1-4; V gene: TRBV29-1; D gene: -; CDR3 DNA: TGCAGCGTTGGACAGGTTGGCGAAAAACTGTTTTTT; CDR3 protein: CSVGQVGEKLFF
clone size: -; J gene: TRBJ2-3; V gene: TRBV11-2; D gene: -; CDR3 DNA: TGTGCCAGCAGCTTAGAGCGGACTAAAACAGATACGCAGTATTTT; CDR3 protein: CASSLERTKTDTQYF
clone size: -; J gene: TRBJ2-1; V gene: TRBV11-2; D gene: TRBD1; CDR3 DNA: TGTGCCAGCAGCCCCCCTACCGGGACAGGGAAGTTCTTC; CDR3 protein: CASSPPTGTGKFF
clone size: few; J gene: TRBJ2-1; V gene: TRBV4-2; D gene: -; CDR3 DNA: TGTGCCAGCAGCCAAGCGCAAAGTGACAGGTACAATGAGCAGTTCTTC; CDR3 protein: CASSQAQSDRYNEQFF
clone size: -; J gene: TRBJ2-2; V gene: TRBV6-1; D gene: TRBD2; CDR3 DNA: TGTGCCAGCAGTGATCCGGGACTAGCGGGGGGGACGAACACCGGGGAGCTGTTTTTT; CDR3 protein: CASSDPGLAGGTNTGELFF